The rows below give T cell receptor beta chains drawn from one sample of a study of T-cell reconstitution after alpha-beta-depleted transplantation in children. TCRdb fed the PCR reads into MiXCR, producing one record per CDR3 protein. Among 90,000 to 130,000 distinct CDR3 sequences listed, around 10% were seen once. The material sequenced was PBMCs, taken before TCRalphabeta/CD19-depleted stem cell transplant. The source is a boy between 2 and 10 years old with acute lymphoblastic leukemia, due to receive a stem cell transplant. CDR3s include the opening cysteine and the closing phenylalanine or tryptophan. The D gene is left open where the match is weak. A clone size is listed for some rows: how often the clone was seen (once, few, many), or a class if it is expanded.

clone size	V gene	J gene	D gene	CDR3 DNA	CDR3 protein
-	TRBV5-6	TRBJ2-2	TRBD2	TGTGCCAGCAGCTTGTATAAAAAGCGGGACCTCACCGGGGAGCTGTTTTTT	CASSLYKKRDLTGELFF
-	TRBV6-1	TRBJ2-7	-	TGTGCCAGCAGTGTTACTGGGGCCGGAACCTACGAGCAGTACTTC	CASSVTGAGTYEQYF
-	TRBV6-1	TRBJ1-2	-	TGTGCCAGCATTGTGGGGCAAGCTAACTATGGCTACACCTTC	CASIVGQANYGYTF
many	TRBV29-1	TRBJ2-7	TRBD2	TGCAGCGTTACGCCGGGACTAGCGATGAACGAGCAGTACTTC	CSVTPGLAMNEQYF
-	TRBV9	TRBJ2-3	-	TGTGCCAGCAATGGCGGGACTAGCACAGATACGCAGTATTTT	CASNGGTSTDTQYF
-	TRBV12-3/TRBV12-4	TRBJ1-2	TRBD1	TGTGCCTTCAGTTTAGCGAACAGGGGGCTTCTAGTCTTCTATGGCTACACCTTC	CAFSLANRGLLVFYGYTF
few	TRBV5-1	TRBJ2-1	TRBD2	TGCGCCAGCAGCGGGCGGGAGGGCCTAAGCAATGAGCAGTTCTTC	CASSGREGLSNEQFF
many	TRBV12-3/TRBV12-4	TRBJ2-7	-	TGTGCCAGCAGTTTAACCGGCTACGAGCAGTACTTC	CASSLTGYEQYF
-	TRBV20-1	TRBJ2-1	TRBD2	TGCAGTGCCTTTAGCGGGAGCGCTAATGAGCAGTTCTTC	CSAFSGSANEQFF
few	TRBV25-1	TRBJ2-5	-	TGTGCCAGCAGTTTATTGGGGGCCCAAGAGACCCAGTACTTC	CASSLLGAQETQYF
-	TRBV28	TRBJ2-5	TRBD2	TGTGCCAGCAGTCGAGCGGGAGCTGGAGAGACCCAGTACTTC	CASSRAGAGETQYF
-	TRBV7-9	TRBJ2-5	TRBD2	TGTGCCTGCCGGGGGGTTTTGGGGCCAGAGACCCAGTACTTC	CACRGVLGPETQYF
few	TRBV11-3	TRBJ2-7	TRBD1	TGTGCCAGCAGCCTAGGACAGGCCGTTACCTACGAGCAGTACTTC	CASSLGQAVTYEQYF
-	TRBV27	TRBJ2-7	TRBD2	TGTGCCAGCCAATGGGTTAGCGGGAACTACGAGCAGTACTTC	CASQWVSGNYEQYF
-	TRBV5-1	TRBJ1-5	TRBD1	TGCGCCAGCAGCCCCGGACAGGGCAATCAGCCCCAGCATTTT	CASSPGQGNQPQHF
few	TRBV18	TRBJ2-5	TRBD2	TGTGCCAGCGTACTAGCGGGACCCCAAGAGACCCAGTACTTC	CASVLAGPQETQYF
-	TRBV24-1	TRBJ2-3	-	TGTGCCACCAGTGACGGGGGCCGGGATACGCAGTATTTT	CATSDGGRDTQYF
many	TRBV12-3/TRBV12-4	TRBJ2-1	-	TGTGCCAGCAGTTTAGCTTGGAGTGAGCAGTTCTTC	CASSLAWSEQFF
few	TRBV7-9	TRBJ2-3	-	TGTGCCAGCAGCTCAATCCGGACAGCCACAGATACGCAGTATTTT	CASSSIRTATDTQYF
-	TRBV7-2	TRBJ2-1	-	TGTGCCAGCAGCTACAGGGCTGTGCCCTACAATGAGCAGTTCTTC	CASSYRAVPYNEQFF